A single sample gave rise to the 19 T cell receptor beta chains below, sequenced in a study of shared clonotypes between healthy human individuals. The assay was immunoSEQ multiplex PCR, and TCRdb's table has in-frame clones only and misses some. This table has over 2 million clones, 80% to 95% appearing once. The sequencing input was naive CD4+ T cells from PBMCs. Subset in this sample: CD45RA+ positively selected. The receptors come from a man aged 18 to 35 in good health. Some clones in this sample may be carry-over from other donors' samples.

The chain uses TRBV6-6 and TRBJ1-2; maybe TRBD1 (6 bases). The V gene's germline CDR1 is MNHNY and CDR2 SVGAGI (reference sequence). This CDR3 has 13 amino acids. Trimming removed 6 bases from V and 2 bases from J, with 10 bases in between. For the CDR3, the DNA is TGTGCCAGCAGCCTTGGACAGAACTATGGCTACACCTTC. The encoded protein is CASSLGQNYGYTF.

V is TRBV11-1 and J is TRBJ2-3; no clear D gene. This CDR3 is built from 12 residues. The V end was cut by 5 bases, the J end by 14 bases, with 17 bases between. Germline V CDR1 and CDR2: SGHAT, FQDESV (reference sequence). The chain's CDR3 is CASSHDDFYAYF. In DNA form, the CDR3 reads TGTGCCAGCAGCCATGATGATTTTTACGCGTATTTT.

The J gene is TRBJ1-3, the V gene TRBV9, with 9 nucleotides matching TRBD1. Germline V gene data show CDR1 as SGDLS and CDR2 as YYNGEE. The CDR3 totals 18 residues. V shed 3 bases, J shed 0 bases, and the junction held 10 bases outside the gene matches. In DNA form, the CDR3 reads TGTGCCAGCAGCGGACAGGGGGACGGCCACCCCTCTGGAAACACCATATATTTT. Amino acid sequence: CASSGQGDGHPSGNTIYF.

The chain links TRBV5-1 to TRBJ1-5; 7 bases are shared with TRBD1. CDR1 is SGHRS, CDR2 YFSETQ, per germline. This CDR3 is 15 amino acids long. Germline trimming cut 2 bases from V and 6 bases from J; bases unmatched to any gene: 8. This CDR3 is CASSLQGTGGQPQHF. The DNA of the CDR3 is TGCGCCAGCAGCTTACAGGGGACGGGGGGTCAGCCCCAGCATTTT.

The DNA of the CDR3 is TGTGCCAGTAGTATAGAGGGGACAGCATATGGCTACACCTTC. It codes for CASSIEGTAYGYTF. V usage is TRBV19 and J usage is TRBJ1-2, with 7 bases aligning to TRBD1. The CDR3 has 14 residues. Germline lookup yields CDR1 LNHDA and CDR2 SQIVND (reference sequence). The V and J ends lost 0 bases and 5 bases, in that order; junction bases with no gene match: 3.

V gene TRBV4-2 combines with J gene TRBJ1-1, with TRBD1 identical over 11 bases. Germline V gene data show CDR1 as LGHNA and CDR2 as YNFKEQ. Trimming at V came to 3 bases and at J to 0 bases, leaving 9 bases not matched to a gene. The CDR3 consists of 18 residues. CDR3 bases: TGTGCCAGCAGCCAGCGAGGGACAGGGGGTACGATGAACACTGAAGCTTTCTTT. It codes for CASSQRGTGGTMNTEAFF.

This chain joins TRBV7-9 and TRBJ2-1, with 9 nucleotides matching TRBD2. V gave up 2 bases and J gave up 3 bases; unmatched junction bases: 2. CDR1 is SEHNR and CDR2 is FQNEAQ in the germline V gene (reference sequence). The CDR3 contains 15 residues. CDR3 nucleotides: TGTGCCAGCAGCTTAAGACTAGCGGACTACAATGAGCAGTTCTTC. Amino acids: CASSLRLADYNEQFF.

V and J are TRBV4-1 and TRBJ2-3, with a tentative D call TRBD2 (5 bases). CDR3 length equals 14 residues. Trimming shortened V by 0 bases and J by 4 bases, and 8 bases separated the two germline ends. CDR1 is MGHRA, CDR2 YSYEKL, per germline. For the CDR3, the DNA is TGCGCCAGCAGCCAAGAGGGGAGCTCAGATACGCAGTATTTT. It is translated as CASSQEGSSDTQYF.

V gene TRBV2 combines with J gene TRBJ1-4, with a tentative D call TRBD1 (6 bases). The germline V and J ends were trimmed by 4 bases and 7 bases, with 7 bases remaining between them. The CDR3 extends over 12 amino acids. Germline values: CDR1 SNHLY, CDR2 FYNNEI. The CDR3 here is CASSGQAEKLFF. CDR3 DNA: TGTGCCAGCAGTGGACAGGCTGAAAAACTGTTTTTT.

This rearrangement joins TRBV5-8 to TRBJ1-4; 7 nucleotides align to TRBD1. CDR1 and CDR2 (germline): SGHTS, YDEGEE. Trimming took 0 bases from V and 8 from J; bases not matched to a gene: 13. The CDR3 spans 17 residues. The CDR3 DNA sequence: TGTGCCAGCAGCTTGGGACAGGGCCTGAACTCTTTAGAAAAACTGTTTTTT. It yields the protein CASSLGQGLNSLEKLFF.

This clone was seen just once. J is TRBJ2-5 and V is TRBV5-4; 7 nucleotides line up with TRBD2. The ends lost 3 bases at V and 2 bases at J; junction bases unmatched: 16. CDR1 is SGHNT and CDR2 is YYREEE in the germline V gene (reference sequence). The CDR3 runs to 18 residues. The CDR3 bases are TGTGCCAGCAGCTCCAGGGTTCGGGGAGGGAGGGGTCAAGAGACCCAGTACTTC. This codes for CASSSRVRGGRGQETQYF.

CDR3 region: CASRWGAGANVLTF. The CDR3 bases are TGTGCCAGCAGATGGGGGGCTGGGGCCAACGTCCTGACTTTC. V and J are TRBV6-5 and TRBJ2-6; D is perhaps TRBD2 (6 bases). Trimming removed 6 bases at V and 2 bases at J, with 8 bases between. The germline CDR1 and CDR2 sequences are MNHEY and SVGAGI. This CDR3 comprises 14 residues.

The chain is built from TRBV9 and TRBJ1-2; D ambiguous. The V end lost 4 bases, the J end lost 6 bases, and 16 bases lay between the germline ends. From germline, CDR1 is SGDLS and CDR2 YYNGEE. The CDR3 totals 14 residues. Written as DNA, the CDR3 is TGTGCCAGCAGCCTTGAGGGTCAAGCCCATGGCTACACCTTC. This encodes CASSLEGQAHGYTF.

The J gene is TRBJ1-2, the V gene TRBV6-9; possibly TRBD1 for D (6 bases). Trimming shortened V by 6 bases and J by 1 base, and 15 bases separated the two germline ends. Per germline, CDR1 MNHGY and CDR2 SVAAGI. There are 15 residues in the CDR3. Here the CDR3 DNA reads TGTGCCAGCAGCCAGACAGGCGTTCTTAACTATGGCTACACCTTC. Its protein is CASSQTGVLNYGYTF.

Remarks on this clone: The sample has other DNA sequences that encode this CDR3 too. The J gene is TRBJ1-5, the V gene TRBV7-2; D gene unclear. Germline CDR1 SGHTA, CDR2 FQGNSA. V was cut by 1 base and J by 7 bases, with 8 bases left in between. This CDR3 is built from 13 residues. CDR3: CASSLEGYQPQHF. In DNA, the CDR3 is TGTGCCAGCAGCTTAGAGGGATACCAGCCCCAGCATTTT.

The chain uses TRBV30 and TRBJ2-7, with TRBD2 matching 13 bases. The V and J ends lost 3 bases and 7 bases, in that order; junction bases with no gene match: 9. The CDR3 extends over 15 amino acids. Germline loops: CDR1 GTSNPN, CDR2 SVGIG (reference sequence). CDR3 loop: CAWSVGLAGVREQYF. The CDR3 region has the DNA TGTGCCTGGAGCGTCGGACTAGCGGGAGTTCGTGAGCAGTACTTC.

This rearrangement joins TRBV7-2 to TRBJ2-2; no clear D. V lost 2 bases and J 4 bases, leaving 11 bases between the germline ends. Germline assignment: CDR1 SGHTA and CDR2 FQGNSA. The CDR3 has 15 amino acids. This CDR3 reads CASSLNWQRTGELFF. CDR3 nucleotide sequence: TGTGCCAGCAGCTTAAACTGGCAGCGCACCGGGGAGCTGTTTTTT.

The V call is TRBV28, the J call TRBJ1-2; unclear D gene. The CDR3 loop spans 14 amino acids. The ends were cut back, 5 bases at V and 4 bases at J, with 14 bases in the middle. Germline V gene data show CDR1 as MDHEN and CDR2 as SYDVKM. DNA for the CDR3: TGTGCCAGCAGTGCCGGACGGAGGATCTATGGCTACACCTTC. It encodes CASSAGRRIYGYTF.

In nucleotides, the CDR3 is TGTGCCAGCAGCGTCTGGGACAGCAACACCGGGGAGCTGTTTTTT. Residues: CASSVWDSNTGELFF. The rearrangement joins TRBV9 to TRBJ2-2; TRBD1 matches at 7 bases. Trimming cost V 2 bases and J 2 bases; bases outside gene matches: 3. The length of the CDR3 is 15 residues. Per germline, CDR1 SGDLS and CDR2 YYNGEE.